This TCR beta chain comes out of a study of shared clonotypes between healthy human individuals. Overall study: Contributing individuals were two females and a few males aged 18 to 49.

The naive CD8 subset, CD45RO-negative cells positively selected for CCR7, excluded terminally differentiated effector memory CD45RA+ cells. Profiling relied on immunoSEQ multiplex PCR, and the TCRdb table lists in-frame clones only, not all of them. The table has about 1,800,000 clones, about 94% seen once. This CDR3 has 15 residues. Trimming stripped 4 bases from V and 7 bases from J, with 17 bases between. Germline V gives CDR1 LNHDA, CDR2 SQIVND (reference sequence). This sequence was found in a young man in good health. Sequenced material: naive CD8+ T cells sorted from blood. The chain has TRBV19 and TRBJ2-1, with D unresolved. The CDR3 nucleotides read TGTGCCAGTAGTACAGACTCCCATACTTCAAATGAGCAGTTCTTC. Protein product: CASSTDSHTSNEQFF.